A selection of T cell receptor beta chains follows, all from one sample in a study of blood T cell repertoires in COVID-19. Here immunoSEQ multiplex PCR was the method, and the copy in TCRdb shows in-frame clones only, minus some. The sample has about 140,000 clones; around 83% are singletons. The sequenced sample was peripheral blood. All receptors come from a man aged 25-40 years with COVID-19, enrolled during active disease. CDR3s include the opening cysteine and the closing phenylalanine or tryptophan. The order of the fields is CDR3 protein, CDR3 DNA, V gene, D gene, clone size, J gene. D genes are given only for firm matches. Expanded clones get a size class; other rows say once, few or many, or leave the size out.

CATSRTSGSQNEQFF TGTGCCACATCCCGGACTAGCGGGAGTCAGAATGAGCAGTTCTTC TRBV19 TRBD2 . TRBJ2-1
CATSRMGQGENQPQHF TGTGCCACCAGCAGAATGGGACAGGGTGAGAATCAGCCCCAGCATTTT TRBV15 TRBD1 . TRBJ1-5
CASSPQPGLANEQYF TGCGCCAGCAGCCCACAACCGGGACTAGCAAACGAGCAGTACTTC TRBV4-1 TRBD2 . TRBJ2-7
CASSLAGPEAFF TGTGCCAGCAGTTTGGCGGGTCCTGAAGCTTTCTTT TRBV28 . . TRBJ1-1
CASSQDRGNYGYTF TGCGCCAGCAGCCAAGATCGCGGCAACTATGGCTACACCTTC TRBV4-1 . . TRBJ1-2
CSARAPGEAFF TGCAGTGCTAGAGCCCCCGGTGAAGCTTTCTTT TRBV20-1 . . TRBJ1-1
CASSYGRARGSYPLHF TGTGCCAGCAGTTACGGGCGGGCCCGGGGATCTTATCCCCTCCACTTT TRBV6-5 . . TRBJ1-6
CASREVGPTNEQFF TGTGCCAGCAGGGAGGTGGGCCCTACCAATGAGCAGTTCTTC TRBV6-5 . . TRBJ2-1
CATSDAGTSGIGSYNEQFF TGTGCCACCAGTGACGCCGGGACTAGCGGGATCGGTTCCTACAATGAGCAGTTCTTC TRBV24-1 TRBD2 . TRBJ2-1
CASSTPDRDRHEQYF TGTGCCAGCAGTACACCCGACAGGGATCGCCACGAGCAGTACTTC TRBV28 TRBD1 . TRBJ2-7
CSVEFGGSQRQYF TGCAGCGTTGAATTCGGCGGATCCCAGAGGCAGTACTTC TRBV29-1 . . TRBJ2-7
CASSRLGAGGKDEQFF TGTGCCAGCAGCCGCCTGGGAGCGGGAGGTAAGGATGAGCAGTTCTTC TRBV28 TRBD2 . TRBJ2-1
CASSNSFYEQYF TGTGCCAGCAGTAATTCGTTCTACGAGCAGTACTTC TRBV6-2/TRBV6-3 . . TRBJ2-7
CASTYGVWNEQFF TGTGCCAGCACCTACGGGGTTTGGAATGAGCAGTTCTTC TRBV12-3/TRBV12-4 . . TRBJ2-1
CAWSEGYKRNTIYF TGTGCCTGGAGTGAGGGATACAAGCGGAACACCATATATTTT TRBV30 . . TRBJ1-3
CASTAVGEPQHF TGTGCCAGCACCGCGGTCGGAGAGCCCCAGCATTTT TRBV28 . few TRBJ1-5
CASSSLAGGETQYF TGTGCCAGCAGTTCCCTAGCGGGAGGGGAGACCCAGTACTTC TRBV6-5 TRBD2 . TRBJ2-5
CASSAGSQETQYF TGTGCCAGCAGTGCGGGGTCCCAAGAGACCCAGTACTTC TRBV2 . . TRBJ2-5
CASTLEAKSHEETQYF TGTGCCAGCACCCTTGAGGCAAAGAGCCACGAAGAGACCCAGTACTTC TRBV21-1 . few TRBJ2-5
CASSPKQGEYSYEQYF TGTGCCAGCAGTCCAAAACAGGGGGAATACTCCTACGAGCAGTACTTC TRBV7-9 TRBD1 . TRBJ2-7
CASSSPGTHYEQYF TGTGCCAGTAGTTCCCCCGGGACACACTACGAGCAGTACTTC TRBV19 . few TRBJ2-7
CASRELGQGTEAFF TGTGCCAGCAGAGAACTGGGACAGGGGACTGAAGCTTTCTTT TRBV27 TRBD1 . TRBJ1-1
CATSDLGQGFIDGELFF TGTGCCACCAGTGATTTGGGGCAGGGGTTCATCGACGGGGAGCTGTTTTTT TRBV24-1 . few TRBJ2-2
CASSEGRGNTEAFF TGCGCCAGCAGTGAGGGGAGGGGGAACACTGAAGCTTTCTTT TRBV10-1 . . TRBJ1-1
CASSQGQGQPQHF TGTGCCAGCAGCCAGGGGCAGGGGCAGCCCCAGCATTTT TRBV3-1/TRBV3-2 . . TRBJ1-5
CATSLTGIYEQYF TGTGCCACCAGTCTAACAGGGATCTACGAGCAGTACTTC TRBV24-1 . once TRBJ2-7
CASSSQTGSTFKAFF TGTGCCAGCAGCTCCCAGACAGGGAGCACTTTTAAAGCTTTCTTT TRBV5-4 TRBD1 . TRBJ1-1
CATSDLVLAGGLKEDTQYF TGTGCCACCAGTGATTTGGTTCTAGCGGGAGGTCTGAAAGAGGATACGCAGTATTTT TRBV24-1 TRBD2 . TRBJ2-3
CASSLPGEKLFF TGTGCCAGCAGTCTCCCTGGCGAAAAACTGTTTTTT TRBV12-3/TRBV12-4 . . TRBJ1-4
CASSGRTGFGTEAFF TGTGCCAGCAGCGGCCGGACAGGGTTTGGCACTGAAGCTTTCTTT TRBV3-1/TRBV3-2 TRBD1 . TRBJ1-1
CASRPGDDGKLFF TGTGCCAGCCGTCCGGGGGACGATGGAAAACTGTTTTTT TRBV9 . . TRBJ1-4
CASSSRLAGYEQYF TGTGCCAGCAGCTCCCGACTAGCGGGCTACGAGCAGTACTTC TRBV11-2 TRBD2 . TRBJ2-7
CASSQGRRVYGYTF TGCGCCAGCAGCCAAGGTCGCCGGGTATATGGCTACACCTTC TRBV4-3 . . TRBJ1-2